This T cell receptor (beta chain) was identified in a study of post-analysis software for immune sequencing data. Study information: The patients showed relapsing-remitting, secondary progressive and progressive-relapsing multiple sclerosis courses. Points from the study as a whole: With F measure, samples from one preparation batch clustered together strongly. There were five TRBV segments more frequent in patients than controls, and TRBV5-6, TRBV5-1 and TRBV20-1 were among them. Relative to controls, patients with multiple sclerosis showed significantly lower normalized Chao1 diversity.

The germline V gene encodes CDR1 MGHDK and CDR2 SYGVNS. Trimming removed 1 base at V and 2 bases at J, with 8 bases between. CDR3 length equals 14 residues. Unique-molecular-identifier-tagged TCR beta cDNA libraries were used. Roughly 500,000 cDNA molecules were obtained from roughly 1 to 10 million T cells. From the PCR reads, TCRdb called clonotypes with MiXCR, one entry per CDR3 protein. The table includes hundreds of thousands of distinct CDR3 sequences, roughly 29% detected once. About this clonotype itself: The antigen remains unidentified.

The chain is built from TRBV25-1 and TRBJ2-5; D unresolved. The sequencing sample was made of blood. The source of this sequence is a girl aged 10 to 17 with multiple sclerosis. The chain's CDR3 is CASSELYRQETQYF. The CDR3, as DNA: TGTGCCAGCAGTGAATTGTACAGACAAGAGACCCAGTACTTC.